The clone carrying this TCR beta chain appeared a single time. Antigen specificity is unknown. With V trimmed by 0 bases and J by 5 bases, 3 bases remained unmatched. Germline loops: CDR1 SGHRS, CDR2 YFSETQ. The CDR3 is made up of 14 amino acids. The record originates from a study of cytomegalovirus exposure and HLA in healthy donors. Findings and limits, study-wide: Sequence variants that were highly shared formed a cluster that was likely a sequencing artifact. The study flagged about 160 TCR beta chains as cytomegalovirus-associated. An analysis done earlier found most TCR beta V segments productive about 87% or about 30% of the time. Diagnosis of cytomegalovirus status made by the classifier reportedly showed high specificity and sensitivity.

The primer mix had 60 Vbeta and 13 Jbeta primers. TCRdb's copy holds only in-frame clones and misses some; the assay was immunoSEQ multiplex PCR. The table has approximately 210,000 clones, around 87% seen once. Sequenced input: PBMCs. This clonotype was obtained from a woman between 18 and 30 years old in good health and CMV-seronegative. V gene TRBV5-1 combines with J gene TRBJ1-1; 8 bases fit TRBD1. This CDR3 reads CASSLGTGLTEAFF. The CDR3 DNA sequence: TGCGCCAGCAGCTTGGGGACAGGGCTGACTGAAGCTTTCTTT.